Presented here are 14 T cell receptor beta chains from one specimen sequenced in a study of vaccination effects on CD4 cells after COVID-19. Within the ViraFEST assay, antigen-specific CD4+ T cells underwent expansion with viral peptide pools prior to sequencing. Isolating CD4+ T cells followed approximately ten days of culture. Nucleocapsid antibodies were negative in the vaccine recipients, who had never had SARS-CoV-2 infection. Their antigens are not known. Profiling relied on immunoSEQ multiplex PCR, and the TCRdb table lists in-frame clones only, not all of them. The sample lists 55,000 to 80,000 clones, roughly three quarters occurring once. The material was CD4+ T cells from PBMCs cultured with HCoV-OC43 spike peptides, obtained before COVID-19 vaccination. Noted subset: HCoV-OC43 spike overlapping peptide pool stimulation. These receptors were obtained from a human donor who received a COVID-19 vaccine.

In its sample, this clone was seen a few times. The V call is TRBV7-9, the J call TRBJ1-2; TRBD1 matches 7 bases. The CDR3 totals 15 residues. Germline-derived CDR1 and CDR2 are SEHNR and FQNEAQ (reference sequence). Trimming removed 1 base from V and 6 bases from J; junction bases left unmatched: 8. The CDR3 spells CASSLVPRGSDGYTF. The CDR3 DNA sequence: TGTGCCAGCAGCTTAGTCCCCAGGGGGTCCGATGGCTACACCTTC.

The rearrangement joins TRBV7-2 to TRBJ1-3, with D hard to call. The V and J ends lost 4 bases and 0 bases respectively, with 7 bases between them. The V gene's germline CDR1 is SGHTA and CDR2 FQGNSA. The CDR3 has 14 amino acids. Written as DNA, the CDR3 is TGTGCCAGCAGCTCAGGTATCTCTGGAAACACCATATATTTT. The encoded protein is CASSSGISGNTIYF.

This clone was seen only once. The rearrangement uses TRBV19 and TRBJ1-5, with a weak D call TRBD1 (6 bases). Deletions cut 3 bases from V and 6 bases from J, with 15 bases between. In germline, CDR1 is LNHDA, CDR2 SQIVND (reference sequence). The CDR3 is 15 amino acids. The CDR3: CASSISGGWGQPQHF. DNA for the CDR3: TGTGCCAGTAGTATTTCGGGGGGCTGGGGTCAGCCCCAGCATTTT. The full variable domain, completed using reference TRBV19 and TRBJ1-5, is DGGITQSPKYLFRKEGQNVTLSCEQNLNHDAMYWYRQDPGQGLRLIYYSQIVNDFQKGDIAEGYSVSREKKESFPLTVTSAQKNPTAFYLCASSISGGWGQPQHFGDGTRLSIL.

The chain recombines TRBV12-3 or TRBV12-4 with TRBJ2-2, with D uncertain. Trimming stripped 2 bases from V and 7 bases from J, with 2 bases between. The CDR3 has 11 residues. In nucleotides, the CDR3 is TGTGCCAGCAGTTTATTCGGGGAGCTGTTTTTT. It is translated as CASSLFGELFF.

The CDR3 sequence is CASRSQGFDGYTF. The CDR3 DNA sequence: TGTGCCAGCAGAAGTCAGGGGTTTGACGGCTACACCTTC. The chain has TRBV9 and TRBJ1-2; D may be TRBD1 (6 bases). The CDR3 consists of 13 residues. CDR1 and CDR2 (germline): SGDLS, YYNGEE. The V gene lost 5 bases and the J gene lost 8 bases, with 16 bases spanning the gap.

The chain has TRBV18 and TRBJ1-1, with a tentative D call TRBD1 (6 bases). This CDR3 spans 14 amino acids. Germline lookup yields CDR1 KGHSH and CDR2 LQKENI. The V gene lost 3 bases and the J gene lost 4 bases, with 12 bases spanning the gap. The CDR3 loop reads CASSPQGLGTEAFF. DNA for the CDR3: TGTGCCAGCTCACCTCAGGGGCTGGGCACTGAAGCTTTCTTT.

A few counts support this clone. The rearrangement links TRBV7-2 to TRBJ1-1; D may be TRBD1 (6 bases). V was pared by 5 bases and J by 5 bases, with 12 bases between. From germline, CDR1 is SGHTA and CDR2 FQGNSA. The CDR3 consists of 13 residues. CDR3 residues: CASSQGGGTEAFF. CDR3 in DNA: TGTGCCAGCAGCCAGGGAGGGGGGACTGAAGCTTTCTTT.

V is TRBV19 and J is TRBJ1-6; weak D call: TRBD1 (5 bases). CDR1 is LNHDA and CDR2 is SQIVND in the germline V gene (reference sequence). Trimming took 4 bases from V and 2 from J, leaving 12 bases between them. The CDR3 is made up of 16 amino acids. The CDR3 sequence: CASSTGESAYNSPLHF. The CDR3 region has the DNA TGTGCCAGTAGTACGGGGGAAAGTGCCTATAATTCACCCCTCCACTTT.

This clone showed up just a few times. V gene TRBV6-6 combines with J gene TRBJ1-1; 10 positions agree with TRBD1. V lost 6 bases, J lost 7 bases, and 11 bases stayed unmatched. CDR3 length equals 15 residues. Germline V gene data show CDR1 as MNHNY and CDR2 as SVGAGI (reference sequence). The CDR3 DNA is TGTGCCAGCAGCTGGCCGGGACAGGGGAACCTTGAAGCTTTCTTT. As protein: CASSWPGQGNLEAFF.

J is TRBJ1-2 and V is TRBV25-1; D gene ambiguous. The CDR3 covers 15 residues. CDR1 is MGHDK, CDR2 SYGVNS, per germline. With 2 bases removed from V and 2 bases from J, the gap between germline ends came to 12 bases. The CDR3 loop is CASSEPMGGNYGYTF. Here the CDR3 DNA reads TGTGCCAGCAGTGAACCCATGGGAGGCAACTATGGCTACACCTTC.

The chain joins TRBV6-5 to TRBJ1-1, with TRBD1 matching over 11 bases. This CDR3 is built from 14 residues. V dropped 6 bases and J dropped 4; count of bases not matched to a gene: 4. Germline V lookup: CDR1 MNHEY, CDR2 SVGAGI. The CDR3 nucleotides read TGTGCCAGCAGGGGGACAGGGGGGTCCACTGAAGCTTTCTTT. It codes for CASRGTGGSTEAFF.

This chain uses TRBV25-1 with TRBJ2-1, with D possibly TRBD2 on 5 matching bases. Between the trimmed V and J ends, which lost 5 bases and 7 bases, there was a span of 12 bases. The CDR3 is 13 residues long. Germline values: CDR1 MGHDK, CDR2 SYGVNS. The CDR3: CASSLMRENEQFF. The CDR3, as DNA: TGTGCCAGCAGTCTAATGAGGGAAAATGAGCAGTTCTTC. Full variable domain (remainder filled in from reference TRBV25-1 and TRBJ2-1): EADIYQTPRYLVIGTGKKITLECSQTMGHDKMYWYQQDPGMELHLIHYSYGVNSTEKGDLSSESTVSRIRTEHFPLTLESARPSHTSQYLCASSLMRENEQFFGPGTRLTVL.

The chain carries TRBV27 and TRBJ2-5, with 9 bases that match TRBD1. V shed 7 bases and J 4 bases; nucleotides not matched to a gene: 10. Germline V gene sequence: CDR1 MNHEY, CDR2 SMNVEV (reference sequence). The CDR3 contains 15 residues. The CDR3 sequence is CASNRGQGYGETQYF. In DNA, the CDR3 is TGTGCCAGCAATCGCGGACAGGGGTATGGAGAGACCCAGTACTTC.

V and J are TRBV6-5 and TRBJ2-3, with TRBD2 as a possible D gene (5 bases). Germline V lookup: CDR1 MNHEY, CDR2 SVGAGI. This CDR3 is built from 13 residues. The V and J ends lost 7 bases and 4 bases respectively, with 12 bases between them. The CDR3 loop reads CASNRRAPDTQYF. CDR3 in DNA: TGTGCCAGCAATAGGCGGGCTCCAGATACGCAGTATTTT.